A selection of T cell receptor beta chains follows, all from one sample in a study of vaccination effects on CD4 cells after COVID-19. TCRdb's copy holds only in-frame clones and misses some; the assay was immunoSEQ multiplex PCR. The table records 20,000 to 30,000 clones, roughly 71% of them present only once. Their specific antigens are unknown. The input for sequencing was CD4+ T cells from PBMCs cultured with SARS-CoV-2 spike peptides, taken before COVID-19 vaccination. The receptors originated from a human donor who had a prior SARS-CoV-2 infection. Each CDR3 is given with its conserved first and last residue. The D gene is left open where the match is weak. For some rows the clone size is stated as once, few or many, or as a class when expanded; others skip it.

d_gene: .; abundance: .; v_gene: TRBV7-2; j_gene: TRBJ1-5; CDR3aa: CASSLDGNQPQHF; CDR3nt: TGTGCCAGCAGCTTGGACGGCAATCAGCCCCAGCATTTT
d_gene: .; abundance: .; v_gene: TRBV6-5; j_gene: TRBJ2-3; CDR3aa: CASTRHPGWADTQYF; CDR3nt: TGTGCCAGCACCCGCCACCCGGGTTGGGCAGATACGCAGTATTTT
d_gene: .; abundance: .; v_gene: TRBV5-1; j_gene: TRBJ2-7; CDR3aa: CASSGPPLLYEQYF; CDR3nt: TGCGCCAGCAGCGGGCCACCCCTACTCTACGAGCAGTACTTC
d_gene: .; abundance: once; v_gene: TRBV3-1/TRBV3-2; j_gene: TRBJ2-5; CDR3aa: CASSFGWKDHPQETQYF; CDR3nt: TGTGCCAGCAGCTTTGGGTGGAAGGACCACCCCCAAGAGACCCAGTACTTC
d_gene: .; abundance: .; v_gene: TRBV27; j_gene: TRBJ2-5; CDR3aa: CASSLGPKETQYF; CDR3nt: TGTGCCAGCAGTTTGGGTCCCAAAGAGACCCAGTACTTC
d_gene: .; abundance: .; v_gene: TRBV7-7; j_gene: TRBJ2-1; CDR3aa: CASSPEGGEQFF; CDR3nt: TGTGCTAGCAGCCCCGAGGGCGGTGAGCAGTTCTTC
d_gene: .; abundance: .; v_gene: TRBV4-3; j_gene: TRBJ1-2; CDR3aa: CASSQDLTEDSNYGYTF; CDR3nt: TGCGCCAGCAGCCAAGATTTGACTGAAGACTCGAACTATGGCTACACCTTC
d_gene: .; abundance: .; v_gene: TRBV10-3; j_gene: TRBJ2-1; CDR3aa: CAISTRAGSYNEQFF; CDR3nt: TGTGCCATCAGTACCAGGGCGGGCTCCTACAATGAGCAGTTCTTC
d_gene: TRBD2; abundance: once; v_gene: TRBV9; j_gene: TRBJ2-1; CDR3aa: CASSPGLAGLYNEQFF; CDR3nt: TGTGCCAGCAGCCCCGGTCTAGCGGGCCTATACAATGAGCAGTTCTTC
d_gene: TRBD1; abundance: few; v_gene: TRBV10-3; j_gene: TRBJ1-2; CDR3aa: CAISEPGQGIYGYTF; CDR3nt: TGTGCCATCAGTGAGCCGGGACAGGGAATCTATGGCTACACCTTC
d_gene: .; abundance: .; v_gene: TRBV9; j_gene: TRBJ2-6; CDR3aa: CASSPQSSGANVLTF; CDR3nt: TGTGCCAGCAGCCCCCAGAGCTCTGGGGCCAACGTCCTGACTTTC
d_gene: TRBD1; abundance: .; v_gene: TRBV4-1; j_gene: TRBJ2-1; CDR3aa: CASSPGQGSYNEQFF; CDR3nt: TGCGCCAGCAGCCCGGGACAGGGATCCTACAATGAGCAGTTCTTC
d_gene: TRBD2; abundance: .; v_gene: TRBV29-1; j_gene: TRBJ2-1; CDR3aa: CSASLAGEENEQFF; CDR3nt: TGCAGCGCTTCACTAGCGGGAGAAGAAAATGAGCAGTTCTTC
d_gene: .; abundance: .; v_gene: TRBV5-4; j_gene: TRBJ2-7; CDR3aa: CASSSWAVSEQYF; CDR3nt: TGTGCCAGCAGCTCCTGGGCCGTCTCCGAGCAGTACTTC
d_gene: .; abundance: .; v_gene: TRBV29-1; j_gene: TRBJ2-5; CDR3aa: CSVGNGETQYF; CDR3nt: TGCAGCGTTGGAAACGGGGAGACCCAGTACTTC
d_gene: .; abundance: medium-sized; v_gene: TRBV30; j_gene: TRBJ1-5; CDR3aa: CAWSGTFNQPQHF; CDR3nt: TGTGCCTGGAGCGGGACGTTTAATCAGCCCCAGCATTTT
d_gene: .; abundance: .; v_gene: TRBV11-3; j_gene: TRBJ2-7; CDR3aa: CASSLDRQGGEQYF; CDR3nt: TGTGCCAGCAGCTTAGATCGCCAGGGGGGCGAGCAGTACTTC
d_gene: .; abundance: few; v_gene: TRBV20-1; j_gene: TRBJ1-1; CDR3aa: CSASIPGWGTEAFF; CDR3nt: TGCAGTGCTAGTATTCCAGGGTGGGGCACTGAAGCTTTCTTT
d_gene: TRBD2; abundance: .; v_gene: TRBV2; j_gene: TRBJ2-3; CDR3aa: CASSGSGGLQNTQYF; CDR3nt: TGTGCCAGCAGTGGAAGCGGGGGGTTGCAAAATACGCAGTATTTT
d_gene: TRBD2; abundance: .; v_gene: TRBV18; j_gene: TRBJ2-7; CDR3aa: CASSRGLAGEVEQYF; CDR3nt: TGTGCCAGCTCTCGAGGACTAGCGGGAGAAGTCGAGCAGTACTTC
d_gene: TRBD2; abundance: .; v_gene: TRBV11-1; j_gene: TRBJ2-5; CDR3aa: CASSRGTSVHQETQYF; CDR3nt: TGTGCCAGCAGCCGGGGGACTAGCGTCCACCAAGAGACCCAGTACTTC
d_gene: .; abundance: .; v_gene: TRBV5-1; j_gene: TRBJ1-5; CDR3aa: CASSLEGGRSQHF; CDR3nt: TGCGCCAGCAGCTTGGAGGGGGGACGGTCCCAGCATTTT
d_gene: .; abundance: few; v_gene: TRBV19; j_gene: TRBJ1-2; CDR3aa: CASSISGVDGAGGYTF; CDR3nt: TGTGCCAGTAGTATTTCGGGAGTGGATGGGGCGGGAGGCTACACCTTC
d_gene: .; abundance: .; v_gene: TRBV30; j_gene: TRBJ2-7; CDR3aa: CAWSVGLSAYEQYF; CDR3nt: TGTGCCTGGAGTGTAGGCCTGTCGGCCTACGAGCAGTACTTC